Below, 32 T cell receptor beta chains from the same sample are listed, as sequenced in a study of CD8 T cells in ankylosing spondylitis. Notes on the study in general: Seemingly distinctive of ankylosing spondylitis blood was a TCR beta motif formed by eight highly homologous variants.

No antigen has been assigned to these receptors. One entry per CDR3 protein, called by TCRdb with MiXCR from the 5' RACE reads. The sample consists of almost 400,000 distinct CDR3 sequences, 20% to 25% of them appearing once. Sequencing was done on a sample of blood, either unsorted or a sorted T cell fraction (not recorded which). These receptors came from a male donor with ankylosing spondylitis.

This chain links TRBV7-2 with TRBJ2-5; D may be TRBD1 (6 bases). The CDR3 length is 14 residues. Germline values: CDR1 SGHTA, CDR2 FQGNSA. V was pared by 3 bases and J by 4 bases, with 12 bases between. The CDR3 loop is CASSFVGQLETQYF. CDR3 in DNA: TGTGCCAGCAGCTTCGTGGGACAACTAGAGACCCAGTACTTC.

The sample holds a few counts of this clonotype. This chain uses TRBV5-1 with TRBJ1-3, with 7 bases aligning to TRBD1. The germline gives CDR1 SGHRS, CDR2 YFSETQ. This CDR3 has 16 amino acids. The V and J ends lost 3 bases and 0 bases, in that order; junction bases with no gene match: 6. The CDR3 sequence is CASSSQGTFSGNTIYF. CDR3 nucleotides: TGCGCCAGCAGCTCACAGGGGACTTTCTCTGGAAACACCATATATTTT. The whole variable domain, filled in from reference TRBV5-1 and TRBJ1-3, reads KAGVTQTPRYLIKTRGQQVTLSCSPISGHRSVSWYQQTPGQGLQFLFEYFSETQRNKGNFPGRFSGRQFSNSRSEMNVSTLELGDSALYLCASSSQGTFSGNTIYFGEGSWLTVV.

The chain joins TRBV24-1 to TRBJ2-7, with D possibly matching TRBD2 (5 bases). Trimming left V 6 bases short and J 4 bases short, with 12 bases between. Germline loops: CDR1 KGHDR, CDR2 SFDVKD. This CDR3 spans 13 amino acids. The chain's CDR3 is CATSPSWGYEQYF. The CDR3 region has the DNA TGTGCCACCAGTCCTAGCTGGGGATACGAGCAGTACTTC.

The chain recombines TRBV5-1 with TRBJ2-5, with no clear D. The CDR3 spans 13 residues. The V end was cut by 2 bases, the J end by 1 base, with 6 bases between. Looked up from germline, CDR1 is SGHRS and CDR2 is YFSETQ. Here the CDR3 reads CASSFVSQETQYF. The CDR3 DNA reads TGCGCCAGCAGCTTCGTCAGCCAAGAGACCCAGTACTTC. Full variable domain (missing parts from reference TRBV5-1 and TRBJ2-5): KAGVTQTPRYLIKTRGQQVTLSCSPISGHRSVSWYQQTPGQGLQFLFEYFSETQRNKGNFPGRFSGRQFSNSRSEMNVSTLELGDSALYLCASSFVSQETQYFGPGTRLLVL.

Only a few counts were recorded for this clonotype. The chain recombines TRBV6-7 with TRBJ1-1, with 9 bases fitting TRBD1. TRBV6-7 carries the ORF label, with uncertain function. The CDR3 loop spans 17 amino acids. The junction had 10 bases not matched to a gene; V was cut back by 4 bases and J by 1 base. The CDR3 nucleotides are TGTGCCAGCAGTTCCGTCGACAGGGGGGTCGGGAACACTGAAGCTTTCTTT. As protein: CASSSVDRGVGNTEAFF.

In this sample, this clonotype turned up a few times. The J gene is TRBJ2-7, the V gene TRBV5-1; 7 bases are shared with TRBD1. V lost 0 bases, J lost 2 bases, and 5 bases stayed unmatched. In germline, CDR1 is SGHRS, CDR2 YFSETQ. CDR3 length: 15 amino acids. The CDR3 DNA follows: TGCGCCAGCAGCTTGGCCAAGACAGGGCCCTACGAGCAGTACTTC. Residues: CASSLAKTGPYEQYF. Based on the CDR3 plus reference TRBV5-1 and TRBJ2-7, the full variable domain is KAGVTQTPRYLIKTRGQQVTLSCSPISGHRSVSWYQQTPGQGLQFLFEYFSETQRNKGNFPGRFSGRQFSNSRSEMNVSTLELGDSALYLCASSLAKTGPYEQYFGPGTRLTVT.

Many counts were recorded for this clonotype. The V gene is TRBV29-1, the J gene TRBJ1-3; D remains unclear. Looked up from germline, CDR1 is SQVTM and CDR2 is ANQGSEA. There are 14 residues in the CDR3. V lost 2 bases to trimming and J lost 1 base, with 9 bases between them. CDR3 residues: CSVEPGQSGNTIYF. The CDR3 DNA reads as TGCAGCGTTGAACCGGGCCAGTCTGGAAACACCATATATTTT. Based on the CDR3 plus reference TRBV29-1 and TRBJ1-3, the full variable domain is SAVISQKPSRDICQRGTSLTIQCQVDSQVTMMFWYRQQPGQSLTLIATANQGSEATYESGFVIDKFPISRPNLTFSTLTVSNMSPEDSSIYLCSVEPGQSGNTIYFGEGSWLTVV.

This clonotype was observed a few times. V gene TRBV5-1 combines with J gene TRBJ2-3, with D possibly being TRBD1 (6 bases). The V and J ends lost 3 bases and 4 bases respectively, with 12 bases between them. The CDR3 is 14 residues long. The V gene's germline CDR1 is SGHRS and CDR2 YFSETQ. CDR3 protein: CASSSQTGPDTQYF. CDR3 nucleotides: TGCGCCAGCAGCTCCCAGACAGGACCAGATACGCAGTATTTT. Full variable domain (missing parts from reference TRBV5-1 and TRBJ2-3): KAGVTQTPRYLIKTRGQQVTLSCSPISGHRSVSWYQQTPGQGLQFLFEYFSETQRNKGNFPGRFSGRQFSNSRSEMNVSTLELGDSALYLCASSSQTGPDTQYFGPGTRLTVL.

This clonotype occurred a few times. V and J are TRBV20-1 and TRBJ2-5; D is undetermined. CDR3 size: 13 residues. Germline-derived CDR1 and CDR2 are DFQATT and SNEGSKA (reference sequence). Trimming removed 6 bases at V and 4 bases at J, with 15 bases between. The CDR3 nucleotides read TGCAGTGCAAACGGTGGGTTGGGAGAGACCCAGTACTTC. Its protein product is CSANGGLGETQYF.

The chain uses TRBV12-3 or TRBV12-4 and TRBJ2-7; TRBD1 matches 9 bases. J lost 2 bases, V lost 5 bases, and 7 bases had no gene match. The CDR3 covers 15 residues. Here the CDR3 DNA reads TGTGCCAGCAGTCAACAGGGGGCGTCCACCTACGAGCAGTACTTC. It specifies CASSQQGASTYEQYF.

This clonotype appeared many times. This chain connects TRBV5-1 to TRBJ2-5, with a weak D call TRBD1 (5 bases). Per the germline V gene, CDR1 is SGHRS and CDR2 is YFSETQ. V lost 0 bases and J lost 5, with 5 bases in between. CDR3 length: 12 residues. CDR3 in amino acids: CASSLEGETQYF. The CDR3 DNA follows: TGCGCCAGCAGCTTGGAGGGGGAGACCCAGTACTTC.

This clonotype has just a few counts. The chain couples TRBV19 to TRBJ2-1, with 7 bases lining up with TRBD2. After removal of 3 bases from V and 1 base from J, the junction contained 6 bases not matched to a gene. The CDR3 is 16 amino acids. CDR1 and CDR2 (germline): LNHDA, SQIVND (reference sequence). The CDR3 loop reads CASSITGGSSYNEQFF. The CDR3 DNA sequence: TGTGCCAGTAGTATTACCGGCGGGAGTTCCTACAATGAGCAGTTCTTC.

The rearrangement links TRBV12-3 or TRBV12-4 to TRBJ1-5; D is unresolved. The ends were cut back, 3 bases at V and 4 bases at J, with 10 bases in the middle. The CDR3 totals 14 residues. CDR3 DNA: TGTGCCAGCAGTTTTTGGGCGGGGAATCAGCCCCAGCATTTT. Its protein product is CASSFWAGNQPQHF.

This clonotype turned up a few times. V usage is TRBV4-2 and J usage is TRBJ1-2, with 9 bases aligning to TRBD1. CDR3 length: 17 residues. In germline, CDR1 is LGHNA, CDR2 YNFKEQ. The ends lost 6 bases at V and 5 bases at J; junction bases unmatched: 16. CDR3 nucleotides: TGTGCCAGCAGACTCCAAGATGGGGGACAGGGAGGGTATGGCTACACCTTC. Translated: CASRLQDGGQGGYGYTF.

This clonotype was counted between two and nine times. The J gene is TRBJ1-4, the V gene TRBV28; D is possibly TRBD1 (5 bases). Trimming removed 7 bases at V and 8 bases at J, with 20 bases between. Germline V CDR1 and CDR2: MDHEN, SYDVKM. The CDR3 contains 15 residues. The CDR3 bases are TGTGCCAGCAACGAGCGCGGCAGGGAGTCCGAAAAACTGTTTTTT. Translation gives CASNERGRESEKLFF.

This clonotype was seen ten or more times. CDR3 region: CSVLQGGNQPQHF. As DNA, the CDR3 is TGCAGCGTATTACAGGGAGGCAATCAGCCCCAGCATTTT. This chain joins TRBV29-1 and TRBJ1-5; D is perhaps TRBD1 (6 bases). The CDR3 contains 13 residues. The V end was cut by 6 bases, the J end by 2 bases, with 11 bases between. Germline CDR1 SQVTM, CDR2 ANQGSEA.

The V and J genes are TRBV10-3 and TRBJ2-3, with unresolved D. The germline V gene encodes CDR1 ENHRY and CDR2 SYGVKD. V was clipped by 3 bases and J by 0 bases, with 7 bases between them. The CDR3 is 14 amino acids. CDR3 region: CAISEPGSTDTQYF. The CDR3 nucleotides read TGTGCCATCAGTGAACCCGGCAGCACAGATACGCAGTATTTT.

This clonotype was found a few times. V gene TRBV27 combines with J gene TRBJ2-7, with 9 nucleotides matching TRBD2. There are 16 residues in the CDR3. V lost 1 base and J lost 2; bases outside the gene matches: 6. Per germline, CDR1 MNHEY and CDR2 SMNVEV (reference sequence). The CDR3 loop is CASSLFGGRAAYEQYF. The CDR3 DNA reads TGTGCCAGCAGTTTATTTGGCGGGAGGGCTGCCTACGAGCAGTACTTC.

With respect to this clonotype: A much larger clonotype is one base distant, so this may be a read error. J is TRBJ2-7 and V is TRBV29-1; 7 nucleotides line up with TRBD1. The V gene end was trimmed by 6 bases and the J gene end by 2 bases; junction bases not matched to a gene: 4. Germline V lookup: CDR1 SQVTM, CDR2 ANQGSEA. CDR3 length equals 12 residues. The CDR3 spells CSVQGIAYEQYF. For the CDR3, the DNA is TGCAGCGTACAGGGGATAGCCTACGAGCAGTACTTC.

The chain joins TRBV28 to TRBJ1-1; D gene unclear. CDR3 length equals 14 residues. The V end was cut by 5 bases, the J end by 3 bases, with 13 bases between. CDR1 and CDR2 from the germline V gene are MDHEN and SYDVKM. The CDR3 here is CASSEQQWDTEAFF. CDR3 nucleotide sequence: TGTGCCAGCAGTGAACAACAGTGGGACACTGAAGCTTTCTTT.

This clonotype was seen ten or more times. CDR3 residues: CASSPSRVRPYEQYF. Here the CDR3 DNA reads TGTGCCAGCAGCCCCTCCAGAGTGCGTCCCTACGAGCAGTACTTC. This chain uses TRBV7-2 with TRBJ2-7; D call uncertain. V lost 5 bases and J lost 2, with 16 bases in between. The CDR3 covers 15 residues. Germline CDR1 SGHTA, CDR2 FQGNSA.

The CDR3 spells CASSLARPTSGNNEQFF. The DNA of the CDR3 is TGCGCCAGCAGCTTGGCCCGTCCGACTAGCGGGAACAATGAGCAGTTCTTC. V is TRBV5-1 and J is TRBJ2-1; 11 bases line up with TRBD2. The CDR3 is 17 amino acids. The ends lost 0 bases at V and 5 bases at J; junction bases unmatched: 7. Germline loops: CDR1 SGHRS, CDR2 YFSETQ.

This clonotype has only a few counts. The rearrangement links TRBV5-1 to TRBJ2-7; no reliable D call. The germline CDR1 and CDR2 sequences are SGHRS and YFSETQ. The CDR3 covers 12 residues. Trimming stripped 0 bases from V and 5 bases from J, with 6 bases between. The CDR3 sequence: CASSLAADEQYF. Here the CDR3 DNA reads TGCGCCAGCAGCTTGGCCGCGGACGAGCAGTACTTC.

The table lists this clonotype with a few counts. The chain couples TRBV7-9 to TRBJ2-5, with TRBD2 matching over 13 bases. From germline, CDR1 is SEHNR and CDR2 FQNEAQ (reference sequence). V lost 5 bases to trimming and J lost 5 bases; unmatched junction nucleotides: 5. This CDR3 region has 15 residues. The CDR3 DNA is TGTGCCAGCAGCAAGAGGACTAGCGGGGGTGAGACCCAGTACTTC. This codes for CASSKRTSGGETQYF.

The genes are TRBV12-3 or TRBV12-4 and TRBJ1-2; tentative D call: TRBD1 (6 bases). The CDR3 contains 17 residues. The V gene lost 5 bases and the J gene lost 4 bases, with 23 bases spanning the gap. This CDR3 is CASSPRHGGGAFYGYTF. The CDR3 bases are TGTGCCAGCAGTCCCCGTCATGGGGGGGGCGCGTTCTATGGCTACACCTTC.

This chain links TRBV7-3 with TRBJ2-2, with 7 bases that match TRBD2. CDR1 is SGHTA and CDR2 is FQGTGA in the germline V gene. V dropped 4 bases and J dropped 0; count of bases not matched to a gene: 5. The CDR3 has 16 amino acids. The CDR3 region has the DNA TGTGCCAGCAGCTGGGGGGGAGGGCCGAACACCGGGGAGCTGTTTTTT. This gives the protein CASSWGGGPNTGELFF. The complete variable domain, with remaining parts taken from reference TRBV7-3 and TRBJ2-2, reads GAGVSQTPSNKVTEKGKYVELRCDPISGHTALYWYRQSLGQGPEFLIYFQGTGAADDSGLPNDRFFAVRPEGSVSTLKIQRTERGDSAVYLCASSWGGGPNTGELFFGEGSRLTVL.

V and J are TRBV4-2 and TRBJ2-4; 7 bases agree with TRBD1. The CDR3 extends over 14 amino acids. Germline lookup yields CDR1 LGHNA and CDR2 YNFKEQ. Trimming at V came to 0 bases and at J to 8 bases, leaving 4 bases not matched to a gene. CDR3: CASSQDLGGDIQYF. CDR3 DNA: TGTGCCAGCAGCCAAGATCTAGGGGGCGACATTCAGTACTTC.

This clonotype appeared a few times. This rearrangement joins TRBV11-3 to TRBJ2-2; possibly TRBD1 for D (5 bases). CDR3 length equals 14 residues. Germline V CDR1 and CDR2: SGHNT, YENEEA. Trimming removed 5 bases from V and 6 bases from J, with 13 bases in between. The CDR3 nucleotides read TGTGCCAGCAGCCTAAGGGGCGCGGCCGGGGAGCTGTTTTTT. Its translation is CASSLRGAAGELFF.

The chain joins TRBV18 to TRBJ2-1, with 7 bases lining up with TRBD1. V was pared by 6 bases and J by 3 bases, with 5 bases of the junction left unmatched. Germline loops: CDR1 KGHSH, CDR2 LQKENI. The CDR3 totals 14 residues. The CDR3 DNA reads as TGTGCCAGCTCCCCATGGGACAGCTACAATGAGCAGTTCTTC. It yields the protein CASSPWDSYNEQFF.

Only a few counts were recorded for this clonotype. This chain uses TRBV29-1 with TRBJ1-2, with 11 bases lining up with TRBD1. The CDR3 totals 14 residues. With V trimmed by 3 bases and J by 5 bases, 5 bases remained unmatched. The germline CDR1 and CDR2 sequences are SQVTM and ANQGSEA. CDR3 nucleotides: TGCAGCGTTGATAAGGACAGGGGGCCTTATGGCTACACCTTC. Protein product: CSVDKDRGPYGYTF.

The V and J genes are TRBV2 and TRBJ1-2; tentatively, D is TRBD1 (5 bases). Germline lookup yields CDR1 SNHLY and CDR2 FYNNEI. The CDR3 is made up of 12 amino acids. V lost 7 bases and J 3 bases, leaving 9 bases between the germline ends. CDR3 protein: CASNDSDYGYTF. DNA of the CDR3: TGTGCCAGCAACGACAGCGACTATGGCTACACCTTC.

This clonotype has a handful of counts. J is TRBJ2-1 and V is TRBV10-3; D is unresolved. Trimming removed 6 bases from V and 3 bases from J, with 12 bases in between. Germline CDR1 is ENHRY and CDR2 is SYGVKD. The CDR3 runs 14 residues. The CDR3 protein is CAIRSSIGYNEQFF. The CDR3 coding sequence is TGTGCCATCAGGAGCTCCATAGGCTACAATGAGCAGTTCTTC.